The T cell receptor beta chain under discussion was sequenced for a study of shared clonotypes between healthy human individuals. As for the study in general: CD4 naive cells filled three plates per donor, CD4 memory three, CD8 naive two and CD8 memory one.

Only one count was recorded for this clone. The target antigen is unknown. One end of the junction is discordant with germline, which a read error may explain. Findings and caveats of the study: Only blood was sampled, and tissue TCR repertoires likely differ from blood ones.

Germline assignment: CDR1 SGHRS and CDR2 YFSETQ. There are 11 residues in the CDR3. Nashville, Tennessee was home to all donors, who were Caucasian adults. Assay runs were performed at deep level. TCRdb keeps only in-frame clones here, not all; method: immunoSEQ multiplex PCR. This table has 1.4 million to 1.5 million clones, around 97% appearing once. Sequencing was performed on naive CD4+ T cells sorted from blood. Subset in this sample: CD45RA+ positively selected. The receptor was isolated from a young man in good health. The chain carries TRBV5-1 and TRBJ2-5; D is uncertain. CDR3 region: CASNLKETQYF. As DNA, the CDR3 is TGTGCCAGCAACCTCAAAGAGACCCAGTACTTC.